The table lists the clone carrying this T cell receptor beta chain with a few counts. Its specificity is not known. The entry originates in a study of T-cell memory formation after mild COVID-19. On the study more broadly: TCR clusters showed largely donor specificity. Study-wide results and caveats: Clones that contracted from day 15 to 85 had balanced CD4/CD8; later expanders were CD4+ biased. CD4+ contracting clones were mainly CM and EM; CD8+ ones, EMRA. That cross-reactive memory joined was suggested by some responding clones appearing in pre-infection memory.

Germline CDR1 and CDR2: DFQATT and SNEGSKA (reference sequence). The CDR3 covers 11 residues. The germline V and J ends were trimmed by 6 bases and 18 bases, with 18 bases remaining between them. TCRdb re-analysed the 5' RACE reads in MiXCR, keeping a single row per CDR3 protein. The sample lists some 250,000 distinct CDR3 sequences, about 20% occurring once. Sequenced input: PBMCs or a T cell subset sorted from them (not recorded which). V is TRBV20-1 and J is TRBJ1-6; D unresolved. The TCR originated in a man between 18 and 29 years old who had mild COVID-19 (a few samples of this study predate the infection). Cell type and time point are not known. CDR3 sequence reads: CSASTGSFPHF. CDR3 coding DNA: TGCAGTGCCTCCACGGGGAGTTTTCCCCACTTT.